This is a list of T cell receptor beta chains from one sample in a study of T cells in localized non-small cell lung cancer. Sequencing used immunoSEQ multiplex PCR; TCRdb keeps in-frame clones, though not all of them. The repertoire has 58,000 or so clones, roughly 90% of them found once; the top ten carry over 1.5%. Sequencing was performed on peripheral blood, taken before any cancer treatment. All receptors come from a woman aged 40-75 years with stage I lung adenocarcinoma. Both conserved end residues are part of each CDR3. Each record gives: D gene, clone size, V gene, J gene, CDR3 DNA, CDR3 protein. The D gene is left open where the match is weak. A row's size may be missing; if present it is once, few, many or a size class.

.	.	TRBV7-2	TRBJ2-1	TGTGCCAGCAGCTTAGACAGAAGCTCCTACAATGAGCAGTTCTTC	CASSLDRSSYNEQFF
TRBD1	.	TRBV7-8	TRBJ1-5	TGTGCCAGCAGCCCGGACAGGGTGGGCAATCAGCCCCAGCATTTT	CASSPDRVGNQPQHF
.	.	TRBV19	TRBJ2-1	TGTGCCAGTAGTATAGTCGCCGATGAGCAGTTCTTC	CASSIVADEQFF
TRBD2	.	TRBV5-1	TRBJ2-1	TGCGCCAGCAGCTTTTTCGGACTAGCGGGGGTCTACAATGAGCAGTTCTTC	CASSFFGLAGVYNEQFF
.	.	TRBV12-5	TRBJ2-5	TGTGCTAGTGGTTTGGTTGGGAGTAATATCGAGACCCAGTACTTC	CASGLVGSNIETQYF
TRBD1	.	TRBV5-4	TRBJ1-1	TGTGCCAGCAGCTTCTTCTCTAGGGACAGAGATGAAGCTTTCTTT	CASSFFSRDRDEAFF
TRBD1	.	TRBV7-3	TRBJ1-1	TGTGCCAGCAGCTTAACCGGGACAGGGACTGAAGCTTTCTTT	CASSLTGTGTEAFF
.	.	TRBV28	TRBJ2-7	TGTGCCAGCAGTTTAACCGGGCCCACCTACGAGCAGTACTTC	CASSLTGPTYEQYF
TRBD1	.	TRBV18	TRBJ2-5	TGTGCCAGCTCACCCGGGACAGGGGAAGAGACCCAGTACTTC	CASSPGTGEETQYF
TRBD2	.	TRBV6-1	TRBJ2-4	TGTGCCAGCAGTTCCGGGACTAGCCTCAAAAACATTCAGTACTTC	CASSSGTSLKNIQYF
TRBD1	.	TRBV5-4	TRBJ1-4	TGTGCCAGCAGCTTGGAGGGCAGGGGGGGTGAAAAACTGTTTTTT	CASSLEGRGGEKLFF
.	.	TRBV7-2	TRBJ2-1	TGTGCCAGCAGCTCGCCCGGGAAACAGGTTCATGAGCAGTTCTTC	CASSSPGKQVHEQFF
.	once	TRBV5-1	TRBJ2-3	TGCGCCAGCAGCTTCTCGCCTCGAGGTGGGGTTGATACGCAGTATTTT	CASSFSPRGGVDTQYF
.	.	TRBV6-5	TRBJ1-3	TGTGCCAGCACTGGGCCGGGAAACACCATATATTTT	CASTGPGNTIYF
.	.	TRBV7-9	TRBJ1-5	TGTGCCAGCAGTCTTACCGGGACGCTGGGGAGCAATCAGCCCCAGCATTTT	CASSLTGTLGSNQPQHF
.	.	TRBV9	TRBJ2-3	TGTGCCAGCAGCGTGCCGGGGACAGATACGCAGTATTTT	CASSVPGTDTQYF
TRBD1	.	TRBV28	TRBJ1-1	TGTGCCAGCACCAGGACAGGGAAGAACACTGAAGCTTTCTTT	CASTRTGKNTEAFF
.	.	TRBV30	TRBJ1-2	TGTGCCTGGACGGGGGGTAACTATGGCTACACCTTC	CAWTGGNYGYTF
TRBD2	.	TRBV6-5	TRBJ2-7	TGTGCCAGCAGTTACGGCGGGAGGACCTACGAGCAGTACTTC	CASSYGGRTYEQYF
.	once	TRBV21-1	TRBJ1-4	TGTGCCAGCAGCAAAGCATCAAGGACAGTGGAAAAACTGTTTTTT	CASSKASRTVEKLFF
.	.	TRBV4-3	TRBJ2-3	TGCGCCAGCAGCCCCGCCGGAAGGGATACGCAGTATTTT	CASSPAGRDTQYF
.	.	TRBV2	TRBJ2-7	TGTGCCAGCAGTGAAGCGCTGGCGCTCACCTACGAGCAGTACTTC	CASSEALALTYEQYF
.	.	TRBV6-6	TRBJ1-2	TGTGCCAGTGGGGATCGGTTCGGAAACTACTATGGCTACACCTTC	CASGDRFGNYYGYTF